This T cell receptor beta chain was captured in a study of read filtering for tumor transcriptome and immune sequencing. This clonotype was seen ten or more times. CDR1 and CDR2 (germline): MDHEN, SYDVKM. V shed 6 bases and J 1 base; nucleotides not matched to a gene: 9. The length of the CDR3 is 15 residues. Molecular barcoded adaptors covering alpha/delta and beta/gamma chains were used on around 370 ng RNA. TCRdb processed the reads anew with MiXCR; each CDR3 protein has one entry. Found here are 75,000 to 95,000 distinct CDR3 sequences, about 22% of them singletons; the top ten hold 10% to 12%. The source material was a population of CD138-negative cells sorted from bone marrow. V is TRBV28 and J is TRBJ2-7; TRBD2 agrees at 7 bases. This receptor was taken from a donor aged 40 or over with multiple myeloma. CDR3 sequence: CASRPTSAASYEQYF. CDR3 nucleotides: TGTGCCAGCAGGCCCACTAGCGCCGCATCCTACGAGCAGTACTTC.